Presented here are 10 T cell receptor beta chains from one specimen sequenced in a study of stem cell transplantation in POMP-related autoinflammatory disease (dated by TCRdb to the early 2020s). Interpreted using the paper, the time point label stands for: before hematopoietic stem cell transplant. Receptors were amplified or captured by the immunoSEQ multiplex PCR assay. Entries here come from immuneACCESS through TCRdb and include only in-frame sequences with V and J called. Some clones fail to appear in such tables; in the studies checked, an unresolved V gene covers under half of the shortfall, and the cause of the remainder is unknown. The sample table contains over 25,000 clones; only one count was recorded for about 86% of them. Around 0.72% of the sample lies in the top ten. Sequenced here: CD4+ T cells from PBMCs, sampled before stem cell transplantation. These receptors all stem from a human donor with POMP-related autoinflammation and immune dysregulation (PRAID).

The J gene is TRBJ2-2, the V gene TRBV2; the D gene is possibly TRBD1 (5 bases). Trimming took off 2 bases at V and 1 base at J, with 5 bases between the two ends. Germline loops: CDR1 SNHLY, CDR2 FYNNEI. The CDR3 has 14 amino acids. The CDR3 reads CASSEQGNTGELFF. The CDR3 DNA reads as TGTGCCAGCAGTGAACAGGGGAACACCGGGGAGCTGTTTTTT.

This clone was counted a single time. The rearrangement joins TRBV5-1 to TRBJ2-1; D gene ambiguous. The CDR3 has 11 residues. V lost 1 base, J lost 7 bases, and 3 bases lay in between. Germline V CDR1 and CDR2: SGHRS, YFSETQ. CDR3 in amino acids: CASSLRNEQFF. The CDR3 coding sequence is TGCGCCAGCAGCTTGAGGAATGAGCAGTTCTTC.

This sequence joins TRBV5-1 and TRBJ2-5; D uncertain. Trimming took 0 bases from V and 5 from J, leaving 8 bases between them. The V gene's germline CDR1 is SGHRS and CDR2 YFSETQ. The CDR3 consists of 13 residues. CDR3 DNA sequence: TGCGCCAGCAGCTTGGTACCTGGGGAGACCCAGTACTTC. Encoded protein: CASSLVPGETQYF.

The chain uses TRBV6-5 and TRBJ2-3; either TRBD1 or TRBD2 may supply D (5 bases each). V was trimmed by 10 bases and J by 3 bases, leaving 11 bases between them. The CDR3 has 12 residues. The germline V gene has CDR1 MNHEY and CDR2 SVGAGI. In nucleotides, the CDR3 is TGTGCCACCCGAGGGGAAACAGATACGCAGTATTTT. It codes for CATRGETDTQYF.

This chain connects TRBV27 to TRBJ1-4; 8 positions agree with TRBD1. With V trimmed by 8 bases and J by 4 bases, 3 bases remained unmatched. The CDR3 has 13 residues. CDR1 is MNHEY, CDR2 SMNVEV, per germline (reference sequence). CDR3 nucleotide sequence: TGTGCCAGCGCGGGACAGGTTAATGAAAAACTGTTTTTT. It codes for CASAGQVNEKLFF.

This rearrangement joins TRBV6-9 to TRBJ2-7; D possibly matches TRBD1 or TRBD2 (5 bases each). The CDR3 has 16 residues. The germline gives CDR1 MNHGY, CDR2 SVAAGI. Trimming cost V 3 bases and J 2 bases, with 17 bases left between them. Written as DNA, the CDR3 is TGTGCCAGCAGTTACCCACCGGGACCGCAACCCTACGAGCAGTACTTC. Encoded protein: CASSYPPGPQPYEQYF.

The chain uses TRBV2 and TRBJ1-4; 8 bases align to TRBD1. This CDR3 has 17 residues. In germline, CDR1 is SNHLY, CDR2 FYNNEI. With V trimmed by 6 bases and J by 0 bases, 9 bases remained unmatched. CDR3 nucleotide sequence: TGTGCCAGCAGAGCAGGGGGCGCGAAGCCAACTAATGAAAAACTGTTTTTT. The encoded protein is CASRAGGAKPTNEKLFF.

This chain joins TRBV19 and TRBJ1-5; no clear D. The CDR3 is 14 residues long. Germline CDR1 is LNHDA and CDR2 is SQIVND (reference sequence). Trimming shortened V by 3 bases and J by 3 bases, and 9 bases separated the two germline ends. The CDR3 bases are TGTGCCAGTAGTATGTATAGGGACAATCAGCCCCAGCATTTT. It encodes CASSMYRDNQPQHF.

V gene TRBV5-1 combines with J gene TRBJ1-1; 7 bases fit TRBD1. The ends lost 2 bases at V and 3 bases at J; junction bases unmatched: 1. The CDR3 covers 13 residues. Germline V gives CDR1 SGHRS, CDR2 YFSETQ. CDR3 loop: CASSFTGDTEAFF. In DNA, the CDR3 is TGCGCCAGCAGCTTCACAGGGGACACTGAAGCTTTCTTT.

V and J are TRBV6-1 and TRBJ2-7, with 10 bases matching TRBD1. Per germline, CDR1 MNHNS and CDR2 SASEGT. The CDR3 totals 14 residues. Trimming took 8 bases from V and 3 from J; bases not matched to a gene: 7. For the CDR3, the DNA is TGTGCCAGCGCTCTCGGACAGGGGGACTACGAGCAGTACTTC. It is translated as CASALGQGDYEQYF.